This TCR delta chain was identified during a study of Vδ1+ human thymocytes. Germline V gene lookup returns CDR1 TSWWSYY and CDR2 QGS. The CDR3 sequence is 21 residues long. After removal of 0 bases from V and 2 bases from J, the junction contained 18 bases not matched to a gene. After alphabeta T cell depletion, CD3+ Vdelta1+ Vdelta2- thymocytes were sorted. Sequences come from RNA converted to cDNA by reverse transcription. The CDR3 regions were amplified by multiplex PCR from V-gene primers to a constant-region primer. TCRdb reanalysed the multiplex PCR reads via CATT. The sample contains 70,000 to 90,000 delta-chain clones, about 35% of which appear only once. This clone was picked up a small number of times. What it binds is unknown. Study-wide findings and caveats: Thymic TRG and TRD repertoires appeared highly polyclonal.

The chain links TRDV1 to TRDJ1, with TRDD3 identical over 10 bases. The sample comprised Vdelta1+ gamma-delta thymocytes from the thymus. Noted subset: FACS-sorted CD3+ TCRalphabeta- TCRVdelta1+ TCRVdelta2- thymocytes. This TCR came from a boy less than two years old who had congenital heart surgery. CDR3 sequence: CALGELDGEGWGIHHTDKLIF. The CDR3 nucleotides are TGTGCTCTTGGGGAACTAGACGGGGAAGGATGGGGGATACATCATACCGATAAACTCATCTTT.